This TCR beta chain was recovered during a study of cytomegalovirus exposure and HLA in healthy donors. The V and J ends lost 5 bases and 1 base respectively, with 8 bases between them. The length of the CDR3 is 14 residues. CDR1 LNHDA and CDR2 SQIVND come from the germline V gene (reference sequence). PCR was performed using 60 Vbeta and 13 Jbeta primers. Data came from immunoSEQ multiplex PCR; TCRdb stores just in-frame clones and leaves some out. The sample table includes over 120,000 clones. The clonotype comes from a male donor in good health and CMV-seronegative. V is TRBV19 and J is TRBJ2-2, with D perhaps TRBD2 (5 bases). The sequenced sample was PBMCs. The CDR3 region has the DNA TGTGCCAGTAGTTTAGCGAGGAACACCGGGGAGCTGTTTTTT. Its protein product is CASSLARNTGELFF.